The 20 T cell receptor beta chains below come from one sample, sequenced in a study of cytomegalovirus exposure and HLA in healthy donors. PCR was performed using 60 Vbeta and 13 Jbeta primers. Generated by immunoSEQ multiplex PCR, the TCRdb table keeps only in-frame clones and is missing some. The sample has around 120,000 clones, roughly 82% seen once; the top ten hold about 2.5%. The specimen sequenced was PBMCs. These receptors came from a middle-aged man in good health and CMV-seronegative.

This chain connects TRBV4-3 to TRBJ2-7; no clear D. Trimming removed 1 base at V and 6 bases at J, with 4 bases between. Germline V lookup: CDR1 LGHNA, CDR2 YSLEER. The CDR3 covers 11 residues. CDR3 amino acids: CASSQGAEQYF. In DNA form, the CDR3 reads TGCGCCAGCAGCCAAGGCGCCGAGCAGTACTTC.

The chain recombines TRBV5-1 with TRBJ2-5; 8 bases agree with TRBD1. The end of the DNA is better explained by TRBJ2-7, so the J call may be wrong. Germline-derived CDR1 and CDR2 are SGHRS and YFSETQ. The CDR3 is 15 amino acids. DNA of the CDR3: TGCGCCAGCAGCTTGGGACAGGGGTTTTCCTACGAGCAGTACTTC. Translation: CASSLGQGFSYEQYF.

This clone was found once. The genes are TRBV7-9 and TRBJ2-5, with 8 bases aligning to TRBD1. CDR3 length: 15 residues. Germline CDR1 reads SEHNR; CDR2 reads FQNEAQ (reference sequence). Trimming took 4 bases from V and 1 from J; bases not matched to a gene: 5. CDR3 protein: CASSSYRGFQETQYF. In DNA form, the CDR3 reads TGTGCCAGCAGCTCGTACAGGGGGTTCCAAGAGACCCAGTACTTC.

This chain connects TRBV9 to TRBJ1-3; 8 bases are a match to TRBD1. CDR1 and CDR2 (germline): SGDLS, YYNGEE. The CDR3 is 15 amino acids. V lost 3 bases to trimming and J lost 2 bases; unmatched junction nucleotides: 4. The CDR3 region is CASSEQGGPGNTIYF. The CDR3 DNA reads as TGTGCCAGCAGCGAACAGGGGGGCCCTGGAAACACCATATATTTT.

This clone appeared a few times. This chain links TRBV10-3 with TRBJ1-4; no clear D. The germline gives CDR1 ENHRY, CDR2 SYGVKD. The CDR3 sequence is 11 residues long. V shed 6 bases and J shed 7 bases, with 6 bases lying between them. Here the CDR3 DNA reads TGTGCCATCAGGAGAGGTGAAAAACTGTTTTTT. This encodes CAIRRGEKLFF.

The chain recombines TRBV30 with TRBJ1-4; TRBD1 is a possible D gene (6 bases). In germline, CDR1 is GTSNPN, CDR2 SVGIG (reference sequence). Trimming pared 1 base from V and 7 bases from J, leaving 19 bases between. The CDR3 contains 16 residues. CDR3 sequence reads: CAWSAGVAGAAEKLFF. Here the CDR3 DNA reads TGTGCCTGGAGTGCCGGAGTTGCGGGGGCGGCTGAAAAACTGTTTTTT.

The J gene is TRBJ1-6, the V gene TRBV11-2, with 7 bases fitting TRBD1. In germline, CDR1 is SGHAT, CDR2 FQNNGV. The CDR3 is made up of 15 amino acids. With 6 bases clipped from V and 7 bases from J, the junction kept 9 bases outside the gene matches. The CDR3 region has the DNA TGTGCCAGCAGGGAGTTGAAGGGGGCAAATTCACCCCTCCACTTT. Translation gives CASRELKGANSPLHF.

The chain has TRBV9 and TRBJ2-5, with TRBD2 matching 12 bases. With 4 bases clipped from V and 5 bases from J, the junction kept 12 bases outside the gene matches. The CDR3 loop spans 17 amino acids. The V gene's germline CDR1 is SGDLS and CDR2 YYNGEE. The CDR3 loop reads CASSSSPSGGASETQYF. The CDR3 DNA is TGTGCCAGCAGCTCCAGCCCTAGCGGGGGGGCCTCCGAGACCCAGTACTTC.

This chain links TRBV5-6 with TRBJ2-7, with 12 bases fitting TRBD2. Losses at the gene ends were 2 bases for V and 6 bases for J; bases not matched to a gene: 3. Germline V lookup: CDR1 SGHDT, CDR2 YYEEEE. The CDR3 is 14 amino acids. CDR3 amino acids: CASSLTSGGSEQYF. The CDR3 bases are TGTGCCAGCAGCTTAACTAGCGGGGGGTCCGAGCAGTACTTC.

The rearrangement uses TRBV4-1 and TRBJ1-2; TRBD1 aligns across 10 bases. Germline values: CDR1 MGHRA, CDR2 YSYEKL. The CDR3 spans 17 residues. V gave up 0 bases and J gave up 5 bases; unmatched junction bases: 9. The CDR3 is CASSQETGTGVRYGYTF. CDR3 nucleotides: TGCGCCAGCAGCCAAGAGACCGGGACAGGGGTCCGGTATGGCTACACCTTC.

The chain employs TRBV5-4 and TRBJ2-1, with D hard to call. The CDR3 is 17 residues long. The germline V gene has CDR1 SGHNT and CDR2 YYREEE (reference sequence). With 1 base removed from V and 0 bases from J, the gap between germline ends came to 14 bases. CDR3 in amino acids: CASSLTVGVSSYNEQFF. The CDR3 bases are TGTGCCAGCAGCTTGACTGTGGGCGTGTCCTCCTACAATGAGCAGTTCTTC. Combining the CDR3 with reference TRBV5-4 and TRBJ2-1 gives the whole variable domain ETGVTQSPTHLIKTRGQQVTLRCSSQSGHNTVSWYQQALGQGPQFIFQYYREEENGRGNFPPRFSGLQFPNYSSELNVNALELDDSALYLCASSLTVGVSSYNEQFFGPGTRLTVL.

This clone was seen only once. The CDR3 region has the DNA TGCGCCAGCAGCCAACAATCACACGGGGTATCCTATGGCTACACCTTC. Protein: CASSQQSHGVSYGYTF. The genes are TRBV4-3 and TRBJ1-2; D unclear. Per germline, CDR1 LGHNA and CDR2 YSLEER. Trimming stripped 2 bases from V and 4 bases from J, with 17 bases between. CDR3 size: 16 residues.

The J gene is TRBJ2-3, the V gene TRBV9, with TRBD2 matching 15 bases. Germline CDR1 reads SGDLS; CDR2 reads YYNGEE. The CDR3 spans 16 residues. With V trimmed by 4 bases and J by 8 bases, 8 bases remained unmatched. The CDR3 here is CASSTGLAGGISTQYF. In DNA form, the CDR3 reads TGTGCCAGCAGCACCGGACTAGCGGGGGGGATTTCTACGCAGTATTTT.

This chain links TRBV5-4 with TRBJ1-6; D call uncertain. This CDR3 is built from 13 residues. Trimming removed 4 bases from V and 7 bases from J, with 9 bases in between. CDR1 SGHNT and CDR2 YYREEE come from the germline V gene (reference sequence). This CDR3 reads CASSPSLNSPLHF. DNA for the CDR3: TGTGCCAGCAGCCCCTCACTCAATTCACCCCTCCACTTT.

This chain's CDR3 is CAIRGTGGNTEAFF. CDR3 bases: TGTGCCATCAGGGGGACAGGAGGGAACACTGAAGCTTTCTTT. The chain has TRBV10-3 and TRBJ1-1; TRBD1 matches 8 bases. V lost 6 bases to trimming and J lost 1 base; unmatched junction nucleotides: 4. This CDR3 is 14 amino acids long. CDR1 is ENHRY, CDR2 SYGVKD, per germline.

The chain combines TRBV9 with TRBJ2-7, with 10 bases identical to TRBD2. Per the germline V gene, CDR1 is SGDLS and CDR2 is YYNGEE. CDR3 size: 17 residues. With 4 bases clipped from V and 3 bases from J, the junction kept 13 bases outside the gene matches. This CDR3 reads CASSPQAGGPIGYEQYF. CDR3 DNA sequence: TGTGCCAGCAGCCCCCAAGCGGGGGGGCCTATCGGCTACGAGCAGTACTTC.

The rearrangement joins TRBV30 to TRBJ1-5; 7 bases agree with TRBD1. This CDR3 is 20 amino acids long. Germline V gene sequence: CDR1 GTSNPN, CDR2 SVGIG (reference sequence). V was clipped by 2 bases and J by 1 base; unmatched bases: 20. CDR3 sequence reads: CAWSWGDGTEGGRSNQPQHF. The CDR3, as DNA: TGTGCCTGGAGTTGGGGGGACGGGACAGAAGGAGGCCGGAGCAATCAGCCCCAGCATTTT.

The chain uses TRBV29-1 and TRBJ1-2; D call uncertain. V was clipped by 4 bases and J by 4 bases, with 13 bases between them. Germline values: CDR1 SQVTM, CDR2 ANQGSEA. This CDR3 spans 13 amino acids. The CDR3: CSVGRGRVYGYTF. CDR3 DNA: TGCAGCGTTGGGAGAGGGCGGGTCTATGGCTACACCTTC.

V gene TRBV4-1 combines with J gene TRBJ2-1, with 13 bases aligning to TRBD2. CDR1 and CDR2 (germline): MGHRA, YSYEKL. The CDR3 covers 15 residues. V was pared by 5 bases and J by 4 bases, with 2 bases of the junction left unmatched. DNA for the CDR3: TGCGCCAGCAGCACGGGACTAGCGGGGTACAATGAGCAGTTCTTC. Its translation is CASSTGLAGYNEQFF.

The rearrangement links TRBV5-4 to TRBJ1-4, with D possibly TRBD1 on 5 matching bases. The CDR3 extends over 15 amino acids. The V end lost 4 bases, the J end lost 3 bases, and 13 bases lay between the germline ends. CDR1 SGHNT and CDR2 YYREEE come from the germline V gene (reference sequence). The CDR3 loop reads CASSLRGEANEKLFF. For the CDR3, the DNA is TGTGCCAGCAGCCTAAGAGGGGAGGCTAATGAAAAACTGTTTTTT.